The 32 T cell receptor beta chains presented below share a single source sample, sequenced in a study of cytomegalovirus exposure and HLA in healthy donors. The PCR used 60 Vbeta and 13 Jbeta primers. The method was immunoSEQ multiplex PCR; TCRdb's version includes in-frame clones alone and lacks a portion of them. The table includes more than 55,000 clones, 83% detected once. Sequenced material: PBMCs. The receptors were gathered from a man younger than 40 in good health and CMV-seronegative.

This clone has just one count. The chain carries TRBV9 and TRBJ2-2; possible D gene TRBD2, 5 bases. Germline values: CDR1 SGDLS, CDR2 YYNGEE. V was cut by 2 bases and J by 0 bases, with 14 bases left in between. This CDR3 is 17 amino acids long. CDR3 region: CASSVSGGPANTGELFF. The CDR3 nucleotides read TGTGCCAGCAGCGTGTCAGGAGGCCCCGCGAACACCGGGGAGCTGTTTTTT.

This rearrangement joins TRBV18 to TRBJ1-2; a possible D gene is TRBD1 (6 bases). The CDR3 runs 18 residues. Germline V gene lookup returns CDR1 KGHSH and CDR2 LQKENI. The V and J ends lost 3 bases and 8 bases respectively, with 28 bases between them. CDR3 sequence: CASSPTQQGLGDSSGYTF. CDR3 in DNA: TGTGCCAGCTCACCCACCCAACAGGGCCTGGGGGATTCGAGCGGCTACACCTTC. Filled out from reference TRBV18 and TRBJ1-2, the complete variable domain reads NAGVMQNPRHLVRRRGQEARLRCSPMKGHSHVYWYRQLPEEGLKFMVYLQKENIIDESGMPKERFSAEFPKEGPSILRIQQVVRGDSAAYFCASSPTQQGLGDSSGYTFGSGTRLTVV.

As for this clone: Mismatch with germline at one junction end may stem from a read error. This CDR3 is also generated by other DNA sequences in the sample. The chain recombines TRBV7-3 with TRBJ2-5, with TRBD2 matching over 7 bases. The CDR3 has 13 residues. Germline CDR1 and CDR2: SGHTA and FQGTGA. The CDR3 coding sequence is TGCGCCAGCGGAGCGGGACCCGAGGAGACCCAGTACTTC. As protein: CASGAGPEETQYF.

This clone has just one count. The V call is TRBV2, the J call TRBJ2-7; 11 positions agree with TRBD2. Per germline, CDR1 SNHLY and CDR2 FYNNEI. This CDR3 is built from 15 residues. After removal of 5 bases from V and 2 bases from J, the junction contained 5 bases not matched to a gene. CDR3 sequence (DNA): TGTGCCAGCAGTCTGACTAGCGGGGAGACCTACGAGCAGTACTTC. This sequence encodes CASSLTSGETYEQYF.

The rearrangement joins TRBV30 to TRBJ2-1; 11 nucleotides line up with TRBD2. Germline assignment: CDR1 GTSNPN and CDR2 SVGIG (reference sequence). CDR3 length: 16 amino acids. The J segment lost 4 bases and the V segment lost 2 bases, leaving 7 bases of the junction unmatched. The CDR3 DNA sequence: TGTGCCTGGAGTCCGATAGCGGGAGGGGGGTACAATGAGCAGTTCTTC. This translates into CAWSPIAGGGYNEQFF.

The rearrangement joins TRBV12-5 to TRBJ1-4; TRBD1 matches at 12 bases. Germline CDR1 LGHNT, CDR2 FRNRAP. The CDR3 extends over 15 amino acids. With 6 bases clipped from V and 11 bases from J, the junction kept 10 bases outside the gene matches. The CDR3 reads CASGWSGTGGAKLFF. The CDR3 DNA follows: TGTGCTAGTGGCTGGTCCGGGACAGGGGGCGCGAAACTGTTTTTT.

The chain uses TRBV10-3 and TRBJ1-1; 7 positions match TRBD1. The CDR3 sequence is 13 residues long. The germline gives CDR1 ENHRY, CDR2 SYGVKD. Trimming cost V 11 bases and J 5 bases; bases outside gene matches: 11. The CDR3 region is CAATTGSRTEAFF. The CDR3 bases are TGTGCCGCGACGACAGGGTCTCGGACTGAAGCTTTCTTT.

The rearrangement links TRBV25-1 to TRBJ1-5, with TRBD1 as a possible D gene (5 bases). The V and J ends lost 8 bases and 0 bases respectively, with 23 bases between them. The CDR3 length is 18 residues. Germline V gives CDR1 MGHDK, CDR2 SYGVNS. The CDR3 nucleotides read TGTGCCAGCCTCGGGAGGGACGCCCTTACCTATAGCAATCAGCCCCAGCATTTT. This codes for CASLGRDALTYSNQPQHF.

J is TRBJ2-4 and V is TRBV2; D is possibly TRBD1 (6 bases). The V end lost 4 bases, the J end lost 0 bases, and 13 bases lay between the germline ends. This CDR3 has 16 amino acids. Germline values: CDR1 SNHLY, CDR2 FYNNEI. The CDR3 here is CASSVGTILAKNIQYF. CDR3 sequence (DNA): TGTGCCAGCAGTGTGGGGACAATTCTAGCCAAAAACATTCAGTACTTC. Full variable domain (rest looked up from reference TRBV2 and TRBJ2-4): EPEVTQTPSHQVTQMGQEVILRCVPISNHLYFYWYRQILGQKVEFLVSFYNNEISEKSEIFDDQFSVERPDGSNFTLKIRSTKLEDSAMYFCASSVGTILAKNIQYFGAGTRLSVL.

The chain couples TRBV5-8 to TRBJ2-2; 7 nucleotides agree with TRBD2. The V and J ends lost 4 bases and 8 bases, in that order; junction bases with no gene match: 20. In germline, CDR1 is SGHTS, CDR2 YDEGEE. The CDR3 consists of 18 residues. The DNA of the CDR3 is TGTGCCAGCAGCCCGGGGCGGGTGCGGGAGCGTCGGATTGGGGAGCTGTTTTTT. Its protein product is CASSPGRVRERRIGELFF.

This clone showed up just once. V is TRBV25-1 and J is TRBJ2-5; a possible D gene is TRBD2 (6 bases). Trimming stripped 4 bases from V and 5 bases from J, with 20 bases between. Germline CDR1 reads MGHDK; CDR2 reads SYGVNS. The CDR3 spans 16 residues. The CDR3 DNA reads TGTGCCAGCAGTGCCTATCTAGAGGGACTCGGGGAGACCCAGTACTTC. Translating it yields CASSAYLEGLGETQYF.

The chain combines TRBV27 with TRBJ2-1; 10 bases align to TRBD2. This CDR3 region has 15 residues. CDR1 and CDR2 from the germline V gene are MNHEY and SMNVEV (reference sequence). V shed 4 bases and J 7 bases; nucleotides not matched to a gene: 7. The CDR3 DNA reads as TGTGCCAGCAGTTCCCCTAGCGGGAGAAGGAATGAGCAGTTCTTC. As protein: CASSSPSGRRNEQFF.

V gene TRBV7-9 combines with J gene TRBJ1-6; no firm D call. This CDR3 has 14 amino acids. Germline V gene lookup returns CDR1 SEHNR and CDR2 FQNEAQ (reference sequence). V dropped 5 bases and J dropped 6 bases, with 11 bases sitting between them. The CDR3 DNA reads as TGTGCCAGCAGCCCCCGGGAGTTTAATTCACCCCTCCACTTT. Translated: CASSPREFNSPLHF.

This clone was observed a handful of times. The gene calls are TRBV6-5 and TRBJ1-1; D call uncertain. Germline CDR1 is MNHEY and CDR2 is SVGAGI. This CDR3 has 14 amino acids. Trimming removed 7 bases at V and 7 bases at J, with 19 bases between. DNA of the CDR3: TGTGCCAGCACCCTAAAGAGGGAATGGGGTGAAGCTTTCTTT. It specifies CASTLKREWGEAFF.

This sequence joins TRBV5-4 and TRBJ2-1; no firm D call. The germline V gene has CDR1 SGHNT and CDR2 YYREEE (reference sequence). The CDR3 runs to 15 residues. Deletions cut 4 bases from V and 0 bases from J, with 11 bases between. CDR3 sequence reads: CASSLTTLSYNEQFF. In DNA, the CDR3 is TGTGCCAGCAGCCTCACAACCCTCTCCTACAATGAGCAGTTCTTC.

Concerning this clone itself: One end of the junction varies from germline; a read error may be responsible. The CDR3 coding sequence is TGTGCTAGCAGCTTATTAGCGGGGCCCTCTGGGGCCAACGTCCTGACTTTC. It translates to CASSLLAGPSGANVLTF. This sequence joins TRBV7-7 and TRBJ2-6, with 8 nucleotides matching TRBD2. The germline CDR1 and CDR2 sequences are SSHAT and FNYEAQ (reference sequence). This CDR3 is 17 amino acids long.

The gene calls are TRBV2 and TRBJ2-4, with TRBD2 identical over 12 bases. Germline assignment: CDR1 SNHLY and CDR2 FYNNEI. V shed 6 bases, J shed 8 bases, and the junction held 5 bases outside the gene matches. The CDR3 totals 14 residues. Here the CDR3 reads CASSPGLAGYIQYF. The CDR3 coding sequence is TGTGCCAGCAGCCCCGGACTAGCGGGGTACATTCAGTACTTC.

The V gene is TRBV5-8, the J gene TRBJ1-4; 8 nucleotides match TRBD1. Germline V gives CDR1 SGHTS, CDR2 YDEGEE. The CDR3 covers 20 residues. Trimming at V came to 0 bases and at J to 3 bases, leaving 16 bases not matched to a gene. The DNA for the CDR3 is TGTGCCAGCAGCTTGGGGGGGACAGGCCCCGGGCAGATGGCTAATGAAAAACTGTTTTTT. It yields the protein CASSLGGTGPGQMANEKLFF.

This clone has a handful of counts. The J gene is TRBJ2-7, the V gene TRBV6-1; D might be TRBD1 (6 bases). Germline V gene lookup returns CDR1 MNHNS and CDR2 SASEGT. This CDR3 region has 12 residues. Trimming took 5 bases from V and 7 from J, leaving 12 bases between them. CDR3 bases: TGTGCCAGCAGTCGGACAGCGCGGGAGCAGTACTTC. It specifies CASSRTAREQYF.

V gene TRBV18 combines with J gene TRBJ2-1; 7 bases map to TRBD1. In germline, CDR1 is KGHSH, CDR2 LQKENI. This CDR3 spans 15 amino acids. V lost 0 bases to trimming and J lost 5 bases; unmatched junction nucleotides: 4. The CDR3, as DNA: TGTGCCAGCTCACCACCGAGGGGGCGAGACAATGAGCAGTTCTTC. It specifies CASSPPRGRDNEQFF.

The chain recombines TRBV6-1 with TRBJ2-3; the match to TRBD1 covers 7 bases. Trimming removed 6 bases from V and 0 bases from J; junction bases left unmatched: 6. The CDR3 covers 15 residues. In germline, CDR1 is MNHNS, CDR2 SASEGT. CDR3 residues: CASSIQGPSTDTQYF. CDR3 sequence (DNA): TGTGCCAGCAGCATACAGGGGCCTAGCACAGATACGCAGTATTTT.

The J gene is TRBJ2-7, the V gene TRBV6-6, with 8 bases identical to TRBD1. The CDR3 is made up of 12 amino acids. CDR1 and CDR2 from the germline V gene are MNHNY and SVGAGI (reference sequence). V trimming: 6 bases; J trimming: 6 bases; junction bases outside the gene matches: 4. CDR3 nucleotide sequence: TGTGCCAGCAGACAGGGGGAAGGCGAGCAGTACTTC. It codes for CASRQGEGEQYF.

The J gene is TRBJ2-3, the V gene TRBV29-1; TRBD2 matches at 8 bases. The V and J ends lost 4 bases and 3 bases, in that order; junction bases with no gene match: 3. The CDR3 runs 13 residues. The V gene's germline CDR1 is SQVTM and CDR2 ANQGSEA. The CDR3 loop reads CSVAGGGTDTQYF. The DNA for the CDR3 is TGCAGCGTTGCCGGGGGGGGGACAGATACGCAGTATTTT.

The chain joins TRBV18 to TRBJ2-2; 8 bases agree with TRBD1. Trimming took 4 bases from V and 5 from J; bases not matched to a gene: 3. Germline CDR1 reads KGHSH; CDR2 reads LQKENI. The CDR3 contains 14 residues. Written as DNA, the CDR3 is TGTGCCAGCTCACTACGGACAGGGACCGGGGAGCTGTTTTTT. Translated, it gives CASSLRTGTGELFF.

This clone is judged hyperexpanded (1% or more). V and J are TRBV13 and TRBJ1-1, with a weak D call TRBD1 (5 bases). Germline V gene data show CDR1 as PRHDT and CDR2 as FYEKMQ (reference sequence). The CDR3 has 13 amino acids. V was clipped by 5 bases and J by 11 bases, with 18 bases between them. The CDR3 region has the DNA TGTGCCAGCAGCACTACCCCGACAGCGTGGGCTTTCTTT. This encodes CASSTTPTAWAFF.

The genes are TRBV7-2 and TRBJ2-3, with D hard to call. Trimming removed 1 base from V and 5 bases from J, with 7 bases in between. From germline, CDR1 is SGHTA and CDR2 FQGNSA. The CDR3 extends over 13 amino acids. The CDR3 nucleotides read TGTGCCAGCAGCTTAGTTTCCGGAGATACGCAGTATTTT. This gives the protein CASSLVSGDTQYF.

The CDR3 protein is CASSVVQGGGETQYF. CDR3 bases: TGTGCCAGCAGCGTAGTTCAAGGGGGTGGAGAGACCCAGTACTTC. The chain has TRBV9 and TRBJ2-5; the D gene is possibly TRBD1 (6 bases). With 0 bases removed from V and 4 bases from J, the gap between germline ends came to 13 bases. The germline gives CDR1 SGDLS, CDR2 YYNGEE. This CDR3 is 15 amino acids long.

V usage is TRBV7-8 and J usage is TRBJ2-3; no reliable D call. The CDR3 sequence is 13 residues long. Trimming pared 7 bases from V and 2 bases from J, leaving 10 bases between. Germline V gene sequence: CDR1 SGHVS, CDR2 FQNEAQ. CDR3 nucleotide sequence: TGTGCCAGCAACCCCCGGGTCACAGATACGCAGTATTTT. Its translation: CASNPRVTDTQYF.

The chain has TRBV10-3 and TRBJ2-2; the match to TRBD2 covers 12 bases. The CDR3 loop spans 13 amino acids. V lost 8 bases to trimming and J lost 8 bases; unmatched junction nucleotides: 3. The germline V gene encodes CDR1 ENHRY and CDR2 SYGVKD. As DNA, the CDR3 is TGTGCCATCCGGACTAGCGGGAAAGGGGAGCTGTTTTTT. Translating it yields CAIRTSGKGELFF.

This clone was counted a single time. The chain combines TRBV6-6 with TRBJ2-4, with D possibly being TRBD1 (6 bases). The CDR3 is 13 amino acids. From germline, CDR1 is MNHNY and CDR2 SVGAGI (reference sequence). The V gene lost 5 bases and the J gene lost 8 bases, with 13 bases spanning the gap. CDR3 nucleotide sequence: TGTGCCAGCAGTCTACAGGGATCTGACATTCAGTACTTC. Its translation: CASSLQGSDIQYF.

The gene calls are TRBV9 and TRBJ1-3, with TRBD1 as a possible D gene (5 bases). CDR1 and CDR2 from the germline V gene are SGDLS and YYNGEE. The CDR3 totals 15 residues. The ends were cut back, 4 bases at V and 1 base at J, with 12 bases in the middle. CDR3 coding DNA: TGTGCCAGCAGCCCCGGAGGGGATTCTGGAAACACCATATATTTT. Amino acids: CASSPGGDSGNTIYF.

This clone was seen only a few times. CDR3 sequence reads: CAISVGQGGYEQYF. The CDR3, as DNA: TGTGCCATCAGTGTCGGGCAGGGGGGCTACGAGCAGTACTTC. V usage is TRBV10-3 and J usage is TRBJ2-7, with D maybe TRBD1 (7 bases). V lost 4 bases to trimming and J lost 3 bases, with 13 bases between them. Germline V gene lookup returns CDR1 ENHRY and CDR2 SYGVKD. The CDR3 is 14 residues long.